This T cell receptor (beta chain) was identified in a study of identical twins. Study results and limitations: Surplus twin overlap in beta out-of-frame sequences was less pronounced.

TCRdb recomputed calls from the 5' RACE reads with MiXCR, one row per CDR3 protein. The data show 1.5 million to 2 million distinct CDR3 sequences, 32% seen once. Turning to this clonotype: What it binds is unknown.

From germline, CDR1 is DFQATT and CDR2 SNEGSKA (reference sequence). CDR3 length: 14 amino acids. Trimming pared 2 bases from V and 2 bases from J, leaving 10 bases between. This TCR derives from a newborn girl in good health. The chain links TRBV20-1 to TRBJ1-5, with D possibly being TRBD1 (6 bases). The specimen sequenced was cord blood. In DNA form, the CDR3 reads TGCAGTGCTAGAAAAGGGGGAGGCAATCAGCCCCAGCATTTT. This sequence encodes CSARKGGGNQPQHF.